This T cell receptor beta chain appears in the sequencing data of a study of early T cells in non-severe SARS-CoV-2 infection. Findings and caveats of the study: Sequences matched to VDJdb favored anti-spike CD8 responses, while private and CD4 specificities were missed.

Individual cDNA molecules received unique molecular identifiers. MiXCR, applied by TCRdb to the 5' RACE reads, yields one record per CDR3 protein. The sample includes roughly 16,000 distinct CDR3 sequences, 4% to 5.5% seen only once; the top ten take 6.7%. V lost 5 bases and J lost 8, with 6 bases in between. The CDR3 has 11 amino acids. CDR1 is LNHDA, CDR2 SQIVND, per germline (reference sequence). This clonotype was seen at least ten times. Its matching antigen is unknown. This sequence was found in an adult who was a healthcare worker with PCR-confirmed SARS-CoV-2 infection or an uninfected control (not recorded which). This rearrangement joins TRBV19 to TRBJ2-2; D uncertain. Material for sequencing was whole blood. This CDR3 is CASSETGELFF. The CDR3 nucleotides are TGTGCCAGTAGTGAGACGGGGGAGCTGTTTTTT. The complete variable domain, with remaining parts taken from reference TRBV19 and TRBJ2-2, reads DGGITQSPKYLFRKEGQNVTLSCEQNLNHDAMYWYRQDPGQGLRLIYYSQIVNDFQKGDIAEGYSVSREKKESFPLTVTSAQKNPTAFYLCASSETGELFFGEGSRLTVL.